This passage covers 10 T cell receptor beta chains from one sample sequenced in a study of radiation and T cells in renal cell carcinoma. Time point denoted: blood 4 weeks post-SBRT, at nephrectomy. The treatment was: 15 Gy SBRT to primary tumor, nephrectomy 4 weeks later. This table comes from immunoSEQ multiplex PCR, and its TCRdb copy is limited to in-frame clones, with some not included. This table has 97,000 or so clones, 65% to 90% appearing once. The material sequenced was blood, taken from a patient whose treatment included radiotherapy and nephrectomy. These receptors came from a man aged 55-75 years with renal cell carcinoma.

The CDR3 loop is CASSLPTSGRAHEQYF. The CDR3, as DNA: TGTGCCAGCAGCTTACCGACTAGCGGGAGGGCCCACGAGCAGTACTTC. The J gene is TRBJ2-7, the V gene TRBV7-9; 14 positions match TRBD2. The V gene's germline CDR1 is SEHNR and CDR2 FQNEAQ (reference sequence). V lost 2 bases and J lost 5; bases outside the gene matches: 5. This CDR3 comprises 16 residues.

The chain employs TRBV10-3 and TRBJ1-2; TRBD1 aligns across 9 bases. V lost 6 bases and J lost 1; bases outside the gene matches: 15. This CDR3 has 18 amino acids. Germline assignment: CDR1 ENHRY and CDR2 SYGVKD. CDR3 nucleotide sequence: TGTGCCATCAGCGCATTACAGGGGGCCTCGGAATATAACTATGGCTACACCTTC. Protein product: CAISALQGASEYNYGYTF.

The chain employs TRBV28 and TRBJ1-2; no definite D call. The CDR3 length is 18 residues. Trimming pared 7 bases from V and 2 bases from J, leaving 26 bases between. Per the germline V gene, CDR1 is MDHEN and CDR2 is SYDVKM. In nucleotides, the CDR3 is TGTGCCAGCACCTCGGAGGGAGGGATGGGTACCTTAAACTATGGCTACACCTTC. Translating it yields CASTSEGGMGTLNYGYTF.

The chain joins TRBV2 to TRBJ2-2; the D is unclear. This CDR3 comprises 14 residues. Trimming took 5 bases from V and 1 from J, leaving 8 bases between them. Per germline, CDR1 SNHLY and CDR2 FYNNEI. The CDR3 region has the DNA TGTGCCAGCAGTCAGTTGGTGAACACCGGGGAGCTGTTTTTT. It yields the protein CASSQLVNTGELFF.

V and J are TRBV18 and TRBJ1-5; D possibly corresponds to TRBD1 (6 bases). The CDR3 runs to 17 residues. Germline CDR1 KGHSH, CDR2 LQKENI. The ends were cut back, 4 bases at V and 5 bases at J, with 21 bases in the middle. As DNA, the CDR3 is TGTGCCAGCTCACATGGGGAGGTATGGGACACCCATCAGCCCCAGCATTTT. Translated: CASSHGEVWDTHQPQHF.

This clone was counted once. J is TRBJ2-1 and V is TRBV21-1. TRBV21-1 is a documented pseudogene. This CDR3 has 14 residues. This CDR3 reads CASSKEGSVYEQFF. CDR3 nucleotides: TGTGCCAGCAGCAAAGAGGGGAGCGTCTATGAGCAGTTCTTC.

This chain connects TRBV5-8 to TRBJ1-2; a possible D gene is TRBD1 (5 bases). The CDR3 contains 13 residues. Trimming cost V 9 bases and J 5 bases, with 17 bases left between them. Germline loops: CDR1 SGHTS, CDR2 YDEGEE. The CDR3 DNA sequence: TGTGCCATGCGTAAGGACAATTTTTATGGCTACACCTTC. Its protein is CAMRKDNFYGYTF.

J is TRBJ1-1 and V is TRBV5-1; 9 nucleotides line up with TRBD1. CDR3 length: 14 amino acids. CDR1 is SGHRS and CDR2 is YFSETQ in the germline V gene. Trimming at V came to 4 bases and at J to 3 bases, leaving 4 bases not matched to a gene. The CDR3 reads CASSLDRGDTEAFF. As DNA, the CDR3 is TGCGCCAGCAGCCTGGACAGGGGAGACACTGAAGCTTTCTTT.

The V and J genes are TRBV18 and TRBJ2-3, with TRBD1 as a possible D gene (6 bases). The CDR3 sequence is 16 residues long. The germline CDR1 and CDR2 sequences are KGHSH and LQKENI. V lost 2 bases and J 2 bases, leaving 14 bases between the germline ends. CDR3: CASSPVRDTNTDTQYF. The DNA for the CDR3 is TGTGCCAGCTCACCAGTCCGGGACACGAACACAGATACGCAGTATTTT.

The chain uses TRBV11-3 and TRBJ1-4; 8 bases align to TRBD1. The CDR3 runs 16 residues. Germline V gene sequence: CDR1 SGHNT, CDR2 YENEEA. The junction had 9 bases not matched to a gene; V was cut back by 1 base and J by 8 bases. The CDR3, as DNA: TGTGCCAGCAGCTTAGCCGAGGACAGGGCTTTGGAAAAACTGTTTTTT. This sequence encodes CASSLAEDRALEKLFF. The variable domain in full, completed from reference TRBV11-3 and TRBJ1-4, reads EAGVVQSPRYKIIEKKQPVAFWCNPISGHNTLYWYLQNLGQGPELLIRYENEEAVDDSQLPKDRFSAERLKGVDSTLKIQPAELGDSAVYLCASSLAEDRALEKLFFGSGTQLSVL.